The next 32 T cell receptor beta chains were all read from a single sample in a study of blood T cell repertoires in COVID-19. The repertoire was sequenced with immunoSEQ multiplex PCR; TCRdb's copy has only in-frame clones and lacks some. The sample contains about 190,000 clones, less than 90% of which appear only once. The source material was peripheral blood. The receptors come from a man in his thirties or forties with acute or convalescent COVID-19.

The J gene is TRBJ2-5, the V gene TRBV7-6; D unclear. There are 11 residues in the CDR3. V was cut by 4 bases and J by 5 bases, with 5 bases left in between. Per germline, CDR1 SGHVS and CDR2 FNYEAQ. The CDR3 region is CASSSLETQYF. The CDR3 coding sequence is TGTGCCAGCAGCTCCCTGGAGACCCAGTACTTC.

This chain uses TRBV6-5 with TRBJ1-1; tentatively, D is TRBD1 (6 bases). Germline CDR1 is MNHEY and CDR2 is SVGAGI. Trimming took off 6 bases at V and 6 bases at J, with 20 bases between the two ends. This CDR3 contains 15 residues. Here the CDR3 reads CASRDLTGGIAEAFF. The DNA for the CDR3 is TGTGCCAGCAGAGACCTGACAGGCGGAATCGCTGAAGCTTTCTTT.

The chain recombines TRBV12-3 or TRBV12-4 with TRBJ1-1, with a tentative D call TRBD1 (6 bases). CDR3 length: 12 residues. V gave up 6 bases and J gave up 8 bases, with 13 bases separating them. The CDR3 protein is CASSHPDREAFF. CDR3 sequence (DNA): TGTGCCAGCAGCCATCCAGACAGGGAAGCTTTCTTT.

The chain recombines TRBV9 with TRBJ1-1; 9 bases are a match to TRBD1. The CDR3 is 18 residues long. Germline values: CDR1 SGDLS, CDR2 YYNGEE. J was trimmed by 0 bases and V by 4 bases; bases with no gene match: 13. The CDR3 DNA follows: TGTGCCAGCAGCACCCCGTCCGGGACAGGGATTATGAACACTGAAGCTTTCTTT. Translation: CASSTPSGTGIMNTEAFF.

The V call is TRBV3-1 (or the pseudogene TRBV3-2), the J call TRBJ2-1, with a weak D call TRBD1 (7 bases). The V gene's germline CDR1 is LGHDT and CDR2 YNNKEL (reference sequence). Trimming cost V 0 bases and J 12 bases, with 15 bases left between them. The CDR3 is 14 residues long. The CDR3: CASSQDASGGGQFF. Here the CDR3 DNA reads TGTGCCAGCAGCCAAGATGCTTCAGGGGGAGGGCAGTTCTTC.

A note on this clone: The junction and the germline gene differ at one end; a read error may be behind it. The J gene is TRBJ1-5, the V gene TRBV11-2, with 8 bases that match TRBD1. CDR3 length equals 12 residues. CDR1 is SGHAT, CDR2 FQNNGV, per germline. CDR3 bases: TGTGCCAGCAGCCTAGACAGGGGCCTGGCGAATTTT. This translates into CASSLDRGLANF.

V usage is TRBV4-1 and J usage is TRBJ1-5; D is possibly TRBD1 (6 bases). The germline gives CDR1 MGHRA, CDR2 YSYEKL. The V end was cut by 0 bases, the J end by 3 bases, with 9 bases between. This CDR3 contains 15 residues. CDR3 loop: CASSQDQGINQPQHF. CDR3 nucleotide sequence: TGCGCCAGCAGCCAAGATCAGGGGATCAATCAGCCCCAGCATTTT.

The sample holds one count of this clone. The rearrangement uses TRBV5-6 and TRBJ2-1; 13 nucleotides align to TRBD2. Germline V gene sequence: CDR1 SGHDT, CDR2 YYEEEE. The CDR3 sequence is 16 residues long. The trim removed 4 bases at V and 6 bases at J, leaving 7 bases unmatched. The CDR3 spells CASSRLTSGRLNEQFF. In DNA form, the CDR3 reads TGTGCCAGCAGCCGACTGACTAGCGGGAGGCTCAATGAGCAGTTCTTC.

The CDR3 reads CASSFLASQTEAFF. Written as DNA, the CDR3 is TGCGCCAGCAGCTTTTTAGCCAGTCAGACTGAAGCTTTCTTT. This rearrangement joins TRBV5-1 to TRBJ1-1; D call uncertain. Germline V gene sequence: CDR1 SGHRS, CDR2 YFSETQ. This CDR3 comprises 14 residues. Trimming stripped 2 bases from V and 5 bases from J, with 13 bases between.

The chain links TRBV9 to TRBJ1-4; 9 bases are a match to TRBD1. This CDR3 is 16 amino acids long. J gave up 8 bases and V 3 bases, and 11 bases lay outside the gene matches. Per germline, CDR1 SGDLS and CDR2 YYNGEE. The DNA for the CDR3 is TGTGCCAGCAGCGGGGGGCTGGGACAGGGTTCGGAAAAACTGTTTTTT. Its protein product is CASSGGLGQGSEKLFF.

This chain connects TRBV6-5 to TRBJ1-6; 7 bases agree with TRBD1. Germline assignment: CDR1 MNHEY and CDR2 SVGAGI. Losses at the gene ends were 4 bases for V and 6 bases for J; bases not matched to a gene: 9. The CDR3 loop spans 16 amino acids. This chain's CDR3 is CASSLLGTASNSPLHF. DNA for the CDR3: TGTGCCAGCAGTTTATTGGGGACAGCCTCTAATTCACCCCTCCACTTT.

The DNA of the CDR3 is TGTGCCAGCACGAAAAACAGGGGAGATACGCAGTATTTT. It yields the protein CASTKNRGDTQYF. J is TRBJ2-3 and V is TRBV27; TRBD1 matches at 7 bases. The germline CDR1 and CDR2 sequences are MNHEY and SMNVEV (reference sequence). Trimming took 7 bases from V and 5 from J; bases not matched to a gene: 6. There are 13 residues in the CDR3.

This chain connects TRBV27 to TRBJ1-6; 12 bases are shared with TRBD1. Germline V CDR1 and CDR2: MNHEY, SMNVEV (reference sequence). This CDR3 region has 14 residues. J gave up 10 bases and V 4 bases, and 2 bases lay outside the gene matches. CDR3 in DNA: TGTGCCAGCAGTTCCGGGACAGGGGGCTCACCCCTCCACTTT. Residues: CASSSGTGGSPLHF.

This chain links TRBV28 with TRBJ1-5, with 7 bases fitting TRBD1. Unmatched junction bases numbered 8, after V lost 6 bases and J lost 6 bases. CDR3 length: 14 residues. Looked up from germline, CDR1 is MDHEN and CDR2 is SYDVKM. The CDR3 DNA reads as TGTGCCAGCAGCCCCGGGACAGTAGGTCAGCCCCAGCATTTT. It encodes CASSPGTVGQPQHF. The variable domain in full, with the rest retrieved from reference TRBV28 and TRBJ1-5, is DVKVTQSSRYLVKRTGEKVFLECVQDMDHENMFWYRQDPGLGLRLIYFSYDVKMKEKGDIPEGYSVSREKKERFSLILESASTNQTSMYLCASSPGTVGQPQHFGDGTRLSIL.

The chain joins TRBV7-3 to TRBJ2-6, with a tentative D call TRBD1 (5 bases). Deletions cut 3 bases from V and 0 bases from J, with 12 bases between. The length of the CDR3 is 17 residues. Germline CDR1 and CDR2: SGHTA and FQGTGA. CDR3 in amino acids: CASSFTGQVSGANVLTF. DNA for the CDR3: TGTGCCAGCAGCTTTACAGGACAAGTCTCTGGGGCCAACGTCCTGACTTTC.

The chain has TRBV6-6 and TRBJ1-2; 7 positions match TRBD1. The CDR3 sequence is 14 residues long. Germline CDR1 MNHNY, CDR2 SVGAGI (reference sequence). The V and J ends lost 7 bases and 7 bases, in that order; junction bases with no gene match: 12. In DNA, the CDR3 is TGTGCCAGCATCCCAGTCTACAGGGGAAGTGGCTACACCTTC. Translation gives CASIPVYRGSGYTF.

V usage is TRBV5-1 and J usage is TRBJ1-1; D possibly corresponds to TRBD1 (5 bases). Germline V gene lookup returns CDR1 SGHRS and CDR2 YFSETQ. V dropped 4 bases and J dropped 2 bases, with 9 bases sitting between them. The CDR3 contains 13 residues. CDR3 residues: CASSVQANTEAFF. CDR3 bases: TGCGCCAGCAGCGTACAGGCAAACACTGAAGCTTTCTTT.

This chain joins TRBV30 and TRBJ2-7; D may be TRBD2 (5 bases). With 0 bases removed from V and 7 bases from J, the gap between germline ends came to 19 bases. Germline CDR1 and CDR2: GTSNPN and SVGIG (reference sequence). CDR3 length: 15 amino acids. CDR3 nucleotide sequence: TGTGCCTGGAGTGTACGAGGGATGGGCCTCGGGGAGCAGTACTTC. This sequence encodes CAWSVRGMGLGEQYF. Using reference TRBV30 and TRBJ2-7 for the parts outside the CDR3, the full variable domain is SQTIHQWPATLVQPVGSPLSLECTVEGTSNPNLYWYRQAAGRGLQLLFYSVGIGQISSEVPQNLSASRPQDRQFILSSKKLLLSDSGFYLCAWSVRGMGLGEQYFGPGTRLTVT.

In this sample, this clone turned up once. The chain combines TRBV25-1 with TRBJ2-5; D unresolved. Germline CDR1 and CDR2: MGHDK and SYGVNS. V lost 0 bases and J 4 bases, leaving 3 bases between the germline ends. This CDR3 comprises 12 residues. The chain's CDR3 is CASSEYRETQYF. The CDR3 region has the DNA TGTGCCAGCAGTGAATATAGAGAGACCCAGTACTTC.

This chain connects TRBV5-5 to TRBJ1-2, with D possibly being TRBD1 (5 bases). CDR1 and CDR2 (germline): SGHKS, YYEKEE (reference sequence). The ends were cut back, 0 bases at V and 8 bases at J, with 17 bases in the middle. The CDR3 spans 15 residues. CDR3 sequence: CASSLAYRTMSGYTF. In nucleotides, the CDR3 is TGTGCCAGCAGCTTGGCTTACAGGACGATGAGCGGCTACACCTTC.

The chain recombines TRBV6-4 with TRBJ2-2, with unresolved D. The CDR3 length is 14 residues. With 6 bases removed from V and 4 bases from J, the gap between germline ends came to 12 bases. CDR1 MRHNA and CDR2 SNTAGT come from the germline V gene. CDR3 in DNA: TGTGCCAGCAGGACGGCGGTTGGCACCGGGGAGCTGTTTTTT. It specifies CASRTAVGTGELFF.

The V and J genes are TRBV9 and TRBJ2-7; TRBD2 might be the D (8 bases). CDR1 and CDR2 from the germline V gene are SGDLS and YYNGEE. Trimming left V 4 bases short and J 9 bases short, with 23 bases between. This CDR3 has 15 residues. In nucleotides, the CDR3 is TGTGCCAGCAGCCCCGGGGGGGACAGCCTTACGGGGCAGTACTTC. It specifies CASSPGGDSLTGQYF.

The chain links TRBV6-5 to TRBJ2-7; D perhaps matches TRBD2 (7 bases). Germline V gene lookup returns CDR1 MNHEY and CDR2 SVGAGI. CDR3 length equals 13 residues. The V and J ends lost 8 bases and 3 bases respectively, with 14 bases between them. As DNA, the CDR3 is TGTGCCAGCTGTCGGGGGGCCGACTACGAGCAGTACTTC. Amino acid sequence: CASCRGADYEQYF.

The V gene is TRBV21-1, the J gene TRBJ1-2; the table's D call, TRBD1, was not checked against the DNA. TRBV21-1 is termed a pseudogene. The CDR3 loop spans 15 amino acids. In nucleotides, the CDR3 is TGTGCCAGCAGCAAAGCGGGACAGGCAGACTATGGCTACACCTTC. It codes for CASSKAGQADYGYTF.

The chain joins TRBV24-1 to TRBJ2-2; possibly TRBD1 for D (6 bases). CDR1 is KGHDR and CDR2 is SFDVKD in the germline V gene. The CDR3 consists of 13 residues. V lost 5 bases and J lost 6, with 9 bases in between. The CDR3 loop is CATSGRGPGELFF. Written as DNA, the CDR3 is TGTGCCACCAGTGGCAGGGGACCCGGGGAGCTGTTTTTT.

The count of this clone is one. The gene calls are TRBV28 and TRBJ1-2, with D uncertain. Trimming pared 6 bases from V and 2 bases from J, leaving 4 bases between. The germline gives CDR1 MDHEN, CDR2 SYDVKM. This CDR3 is built from 11 residues. CDR3 sequence (DNA): TGTGCCAGCAGCTCGAACTATGGCTACACCTTC. This codes for CASSSNYGYTF.

The V and J genes are TRBV28 and TRBJ1-1, with a possible D match to TRBD1 (6 bases). V gave up 4 bases and J gave up 13 bases, with 16 bases separating them. From germline, CDR1 is MDHEN and CDR2 SYDVKM. The CDR3 extends over 12 amino acids. Here the CDR3 reads CASSSQGLGVFF. CDR3 sequence (DNA): TGTGCCAGCAGTTCCCAGGGGTTAGGTGTTTTCTTT.

The genes are TRBV9 and TRBJ1-1, with 7 bases lining up with TRBD1. Per the germline V gene, CDR1 is SGDLS and CDR2 is YYNGEE. J gave up 3 bases and V 1 base, and 6 bases lay outside the gene matches. The CDR3 has 15 amino acids. CDR3 in amino acids: CASSVSGQSYTEAFF. As DNA, the CDR3 is TGTGCCAGCAGCGTATCGGGACAGAGCTACACTGAAGCTTTCTTT.

The chain couples TRBV5-1 to TRBJ2-7; 9 positions agree with TRBD2. The junction had 11 bases not matched to a gene; V was cut back by 3 bases and J by 7 bases. The CDR3 extends over 15 amino acids. The germline CDR1 and CDR2 sequences are SGHRS and YFSETQ. The DNA of the CDR3 is TGCGCCAGCAGCTCGGGCGGGGGGGCTTCTTCGGAGCAGTACTTC. It encodes CASSSGGGASSEQYF.

This rearrangement joins TRBV15 to TRBJ1-5, with D tentatively TRBD1 (5 bases). This CDR3 has 14 residues. V was clipped by 1 base and J by 4 bases, with 8 bases between them. From germline, CDR1 is LNHNV and CDR2 YYDKDF (reference sequence). CDR3 DNA: TGTGCCACCAGCAGAGGACAGCCAAATCAGCCCCAGCATTTT. Protein sequence: CATSRGQPNQPQHF.

The chain is built from TRBV5-1 and TRBJ2-1; TRBD2 matches 9 bases. The V gene end was trimmed by 3 bases and the J gene end by 7 bases; junction bases not matched to a gene: 11. This CDR3 region has 16 residues. The germline gives CDR1 SGHRS, CDR2 YFSETQ. The CDR3: CASSSTPGGRVNEQFF. CDR3 coding DNA: TGCGCCAGCAGCTCCACCCCTGGCGGGAGGGTAAATGAGCAGTTCTTC. Full variable domain (remainder filled in from reference TRBV5-1 and TRBJ2-1): KAGVTQTPRYLIKTRGQQVTLSCSPISGHRSVSWYQQTPGQGLQFLFEYFSETQRNKGNFPGRFSGRQFSNSRSEMNVSTLELGDSALYLCASSSTPGGRVNEQFFGPGTRLTVL.

The chain combines TRBV30 with TRBJ1-5; 10 bases fit TRBD1. Trimming took 1 base from V and 6 from J; bases not matched to a gene: 3. Germline V gene data show CDR1 as GTSNPN and CDR2 as SVGIG (reference sequence). The CDR3 extends over 14 amino acids. CDR3 coding DNA: TGTGCCTGGAGTGCGACAGGGGGCGGTCAGCCCCAGCATTTT. This sequence encodes CAWSATGGGQPQHF. Supplemented by reference TRBV30 and TRBJ1-5, the full variable domain reads SQTIHQWPATLVQPVGSPLSLECTVEGTSNPNLYWYRQAAGRGLQLLFYSVGIGQISSEVPQNLSASRPQDRQFILSSKKLLLSDSGFYLCAWSATGGGQPQHFGDGTRLSIL.